Listed here are 28 T cell receptor beta chains from one sample, sequenced in a study of Ad26.COV2.S vaccination and SARS-CoV-2 variants. The assay was immunoSEQ multiplex PCR, and TCRdb's table has in-frame clones only and misses some. The sample consists of about 370,000 clones, 89% of them appearing once. The treatment here: about 20 received Ad26.COV2.S at low or high dose, single or two shots; about 5 received placebo; per-sample allocation not given. The study sampled participants on day 63 after the first vaccine or placebo injection. Here the sequenced sample was peripheral blood, taken in a trial of Ad26.COV2.S vaccine versus placebo. These receptors all come from a person between 18 and 65 years old who received the Ad26.COV2.S COVID-19 vaccine or a placebo.

V is TRBV9 and J is TRBJ2-5, with unresolved D. Germline lookup yields CDR1 SGDLS and CDR2 YYNGEE. CDR3 length: 11 residues. Between the trimmed V and J ends, which lost 1 base and 2 bases, there was a span of 0 bases. CDR3 bases: TGTGCCAGCAGCGTACAAGAGACCCAGTACTTC. This codes for CASSVQETQYF.

The CDR3 reads CASSVAGAGTDTQYF. The CDR3 nucleotides are TGTGCCAGCAGCGTAGCAGGGGCGGGAACAGATACGCAGTATTTT. The chain links TRBV9 to TRBJ2-3; either TRBD1 or TRBD2 may fit D (6 bases each). Germline V gene lookup returns CDR1 SGDLS and CDR2 YYNGEE. The germline V and J ends were trimmed by 0 bases and 3 bases, with 11 bases remaining between them. The length of the CDR3 is 15 residues.

CDR3 sequence reads: CASRSTYEQYF. DNA of the CDR3: TGTGCCAGCAGAAGCACCTACGAGCAGTACTTC. V gene TRBV28 combines with J gene TRBJ2-7; D call uncertain. The CDR3 is made up of 11 amino acids. Germline V gene data show CDR1 as MDHEN and CDR2 as SYDVKM. Trimming removed 6 bases at V and 2 bases at J, with 5 bases between.

The chain couples TRBV29-1 to TRBJ2-3; no firm D call. The germline V gene encodes CDR1 SQVTM and CDR2 ANQGSEA. The CDR3 consists of 11 residues. V was trimmed by 0 bases and J by 12 bases, leaving 10 bases between them. CDR3: CSVEDTIFQYF. The CDR3 DNA reads TGCAGCGTTGAAGACACGATCTTTCAGTATTTT.

The chain couples TRBV12-3 or TRBV12-4 to TRBJ1-5, with D unclear. The ends were cut back, 1 base at V and 11 bases at J, with 6 bases in the middle. CDR3 length: 11 residues. CDR3 region: CASSLGETQHF. Written as DNA, the CDR3 is TGTGCCAGCAGTTTAGGGGAGACCCAGCATTTT.

The V gene is TRBV5-1, the J gene TRBJ1-1, with a possible D match to TRBD1 (5 bases). CDR1 and CDR2 (germline): SGHRS, YFSETQ. There are 15 residues in the CDR3. Trimming took 0 bases from V and 5 from J, leaving 14 bases between them. The CDR3 reads CASSLAPQGGTEAFF. In nucleotides, the CDR3 is TGCGCCAGCAGCTTGGCCCCTCAGGGAGGGACTGAAGCTTTCTTT. Variable domain in full (rest from reference TRBV5-1 and TRBJ1-1): KAGVTQTPRYLIKTRGQQVTLSCSPISGHRSVSWYQQTPGQGLQFLFEYFSETQRNKGNFPGRFSGRQFSNSRSEMNVSTLELGDSALYLCASSLAPQGGTEAFFGQGTRLTVV.

This chain uses TRBV24-1 with TRBJ2-7; the D is unclear. Germline-derived CDR1 and CDR2 are KGHDR and SFDVKD. CDR3 length: 15 residues. V was cut by 0 bases and J by 1 base, with 9 bases left in between. The CDR3 DNA reads TGTGCCACCAGTGATTTGCTTACGGGTTCCTACGAGCAGTACTTC. This codes for CATSDLLTGSYEQYF.

V gene TRBV9 combines with J gene TRBJ1-1; tentative D call: TRBD1 (5 bases). The V gene lost 2 bases and the J gene lost 3 bases, with 11 bases spanning the gap. The germline gives CDR1 SGDLS, CDR2 YYNGEE. The CDR3 length is 14 residues. The CDR3 protein is CASSVDLRDTEAFF. CDR3 DNA: TGTGCCAGCAGCGTGGACCTCAGGGACACTGAAGCTTTCTTT.

The chain is built from TRBV24-1 and TRBJ2-1; 7 bases line up with TRBD2. Germline V gene lookup returns CDR1 KGHDR and CDR2 SFDVKD. This CDR3 is 16 amino acids long. The junction had 13 bases not matched to a gene; V was cut back by 5 bases and J by 7 bases. CDR3 amino acids: CATSGIGAGVVNEQFF. The CDR3 region has the DNA TGTGCCACCAGTGGCATTGGCGCGGGAGTCGTGAATGAGCAGTTCTTC.

This clone has only one observation. The chain employs TRBV28 and TRBJ2-7, with D uncertain. Germline V gene sequence: CDR1 MDHEN, CDR2 SYDVKM. The CDR3 covers 15 residues. The V end was cut by 6 bases, the J end by 0 bases, with 15 bases between. CDR3 amino acids: CASSRRRSFSYEQYF. CDR3 DNA sequence: TGTGCCAGCAGCCGCCGAAGGTCCTTCTCCTACGAGCAGTACTTC.

V usage is TRBV5-1 and J usage is TRBJ1-4; no reliable D call. Trimming cost V 0 bases and J 4 bases, with 10 bases left between them. Looked up from germline, CDR1 is SGHRS and CDR2 is YFSETQ. The CDR3 is 15 amino acids. In nucleotides, the CDR3 is TGCGCCAGCAGCTTGGCCGTTGGACTTAATGAAAAACTGTTTTTT. Translating it yields CASSLAVGLNEKLFF. Combining the CDR3 with reference TRBV5-1 and TRBJ1-4 gives the whole variable domain KAGVTQTPRYLIKTRGQQVTLSCSPISGHRSVSWYQQTPGQGLQFLFEYFSETQRNKGNFPGRFSGRQFSNSRSEMNVSTLELGDSALYLCASSLAVGLNEKLFFGSGTQLSVL.

The gene calls are TRBV27 and TRBJ2-7, with 7 bases matching TRBD1. The V and J ends lost 3 bases and 3 bases, in that order; junction bases with no gene match: 17. The CDR3 is 18 amino acids. Germline V lookup: CDR1 MNHEY, CDR2 SMNVEV (reference sequence). The CDR3 DNA follows: TGTGCCAGCAGTTTCTCAAATTTTGGGACAGAAAAAATCTACGAGCAGTACTTC. Its translation: CASSFSNFGTEKIYEQYF.

The rearrangement links TRBV7-2 to TRBJ2-1, with 10 bases lining up with TRBD2. V was pared by 1 base and J by 8 bases, with 2 bases of the junction left unmatched. Germline V CDR1 and CDR2: SGHTA, FQGNSA. CDR3 length: 14 amino acids. The CDR3 region is CASSLDLAGDEQFF. The CDR3 DNA reads as TGTGCCAGCAGCTTAGACCTAGCGGGAGATGAGCAGTTCTTC.

V gene TRBV6-5 combines with J gene TRBJ2-1; weak D call: TRBD1 (5 bases). The ends were cut back, 4 bases at V and 4 bases at J, with 8 bases in the middle. CDR1 MNHEY and CDR2 SVGAGI come from the germline V gene. The CDR3 contains 13 residues. CDR3 nucleotide sequence: TGTGCCAGCAGTTCCCCAGGGTACAATGAGCAGTTCTTC. It translates to CASSSPGYNEQFF.

The rearrangement uses TRBV18 and TRBJ2-5; D possibly corresponds to TRBD1 (5 bases). The germline CDR1 and CDR2 sequences are KGHSH and LQKENI. V lost 3 bases and J lost 4, with 21 bases in between. This CDR3 is built from 17 residues. The CDR3 region is CASSPIVQGSIGETQYF. CDR3 in DNA: TGTGCCAGCTCACCCATAGTTCAGGGCAGTATTGGAGAGACCCAGTACTTC. Filled out from reference TRBV18 and TRBJ2-5, the complete variable domain reads NAGVMQNPRHLVRRRGQEARLRCSPMKGHSHVYWYRQLPEEGLKFMVYLQKENIIDESGMPKERFSAEFPKEGPSILRIQQVVRGDSAAYFCASSPIVQGSIGETQYFGPGTRLLVL.

In this sample, this clone turned up once. V gene TRBV12-3 or TRBV12-4 combines with J gene TRBJ2-1; TRBD1 matches 7 bases. With 8 bases clipped from V and 5 bases from J, the junction kept 6 bases outside the gene matches. The CDR3 has 13 residues. The CDR3 reads CASARTGDNEQFF. CDR3 DNA: TGTGCCAGCGCAAGAACAGGGGACAATGAGCAGTTCTTC.

The chain recombines TRBV7-9 with TRBJ2-7; maybe TRBD2 (6 bases). Germline V CDR1 and CDR2: SEHNR, FQNEAQ (reference sequence). The length of the CDR3 is 12 residues. The V end lost 8 bases, the J end lost 1 base, and 9 bases lay between the germline ends. CDR3 coding DNA: TGTGCCAGCGGTGGAGGGTCCTACGAGCAGTACTTC. It specifies CASGGGSYEQYF.

DNA for the CDR3: TGTGCCAGTATGGGACACCCGGGGCGGGTCGGGATGCGGGAGCAGTTCTTC. The encoded protein is CASMGHPGRVGMREQFF. This chain joins TRBV19 and TRBJ2-1, with TRBD1 as a possible D gene (6 bases). V dropped 7 bases and J dropped 10 bases, with 29 bases sitting between them. Per the germline V gene, CDR1 is LNHDA and CDR2 is SQIVND (reference sequence). The length of the CDR3 is 17 residues.

The table lists this clone with a count of one. This sequence joins TRBV2 and TRBJ2-2; no definite D call. From germline, CDR1 is SNHLY and CDR2 FYNNEI. V lost 8 bases to trimming and J lost 0 bases, with 10 bases between them. There are 14 residues in the CDR3. The DNA for the CDR3 is TGTGCCAGCGGCGCGAGTTCGAACACCGGGGAGCTGTTTTTT. Translated, it gives CASGASSNTGELFF.

The rearrangement uses TRBV30 and TRBJ1-1; a possible D gene is TRBD1 (5 bases). The CDR3 length is 14 residues. Germline CDR1 is GTSNPN and CDR2 is SVGIG (reference sequence). Between the trimmed V and J ends, which lost 2 bases and 0 bases, there was a span of 10 bases. The CDR3 region has the DNA TGTGCCTGGAGTCGGGGCATTATGAACACTGAAGCTTTCTTT. Its protein is CAWSRGIMNTEAFF.

CDR3 protein: CASAAGAQETQYF. In nucleotides, the CDR3 is TGTGCCAGCGCCGCGGGAGCCCAAGAGACCCAGTACTTC. V usage is TRBV28 and J usage is TRBJ2-5; TRBD2 agrees at 7 bases. Per the germline V gene, CDR1 is MDHEN and CDR2 is SYDVKM. V trimming: 8 bases; J trimming: 1 base; junction bases outside the gene matches: 4. The CDR3 consists of 13 residues.

This clone showed up just once. The V and J genes are TRBV23-1 and TRBJ2-7; D may match TRBD1 or TRBD2 (5 bases each). TRBV23-1 is flagged as an ORF with uncertain function. Trimming removed 8 bases from V and 8 bases from J, with 19 bases in between. The CDR3 runs 13 residues. Here the CDR3 reads CASYPGPILQQYF. Written as DNA, the CDR3 is TGCGCCAGCTATCCGGGACCCATACTACAGCAGTACTTC.

This chain joins TRBV11-2 and TRBJ1-1; D ambiguous. V was clipped by 6 bases and J by 4 bases, with 9 bases between them. Germline CDR1 and CDR2: SGHAT and FQNNGV. The CDR3 spans 12 residues. CDR3 nucleotide sequence: TGTGCCAGCAGGATACTCGGCACTGAAGCTTTCTTT. Translating it yields CASRILGTEAFF.

The rearrangement joins TRBV10-2 to TRBJ2-7; D call uncertain. V lost 8 bases to trimming and J lost 1 base, with 18 bases between them. CDR1 is WSHSY, CDR2 SAAADI, per germline. The CDR3 totals 15 residues. CDR3 coding DNA: TGCGCCAGCGCCCCTATGGACCCACCGTCCTACGAGCAGTACTTC. This gives the protein CASAPMDPPSYEQYF.

This clone was seen only a few times. The rearrangement uses TRBV6-5 and TRBJ1-5; D is undetermined. The germline V and J ends were trimmed by 8 bases and 2 bases, with 13 bases remaining between them. This CDR3 has 14 residues. Germline V gene lookup returns CDR1 MNHEY and CDR2 SVGAGI. CDR3 sequence: CASSPRVGNQPQHF. The CDR3 region has the DNA TGTGCCAGCTCCCCCCGCGTAGGCAATCAGCCCCAGCATTTT.

The CDR3 DNA follows: TGTGCCTGGGCCGAGCGGGCCAACGTCCTGACTTTC. It is translated as CAWAERANVLTF. The V call is TRBV30, the J call TRBJ2-6; D gene unclear. V was shortened by 5 bases and J by 5 bases, with 7 bases between the two germline ends. Germline V gene data show CDR1 as GTSNPN and CDR2 as SVGIG (reference sequence). The CDR3 is 12 amino acids.

V and J are TRBV30 and TRBJ2-3, with 9 positions matching TRBD2. The length of the CDR3 is 14 residues. Trimming removed 0 bases from V and 4 bases from J; junction bases left unmatched: 2. Germline V gene lookup returns CDR1 GTSNPN and CDR2 SVGIG (reference sequence). CDR3 nucleotides: TGTGCCTGGAGTGTGGGGACTAGCTCAGATACGCAGTATTTT. Its protein product is CAWSVGTSSDTQYF.

This clone was seen a few times. V gene TRBV28 combines with J gene TRBJ2-7; D unclear. With 4 bases removed from V and 4 bases from J, the gap between germline ends came to 11 bases. This CDR3 comprises 13 residues. The germline gives CDR1 MDHEN, CDR2 SYDVKM. The CDR3 bases are TGTGCCAGCAGTTCCCGGATGGGGTACGAGCAGTACTTC. Its protein is CASSSRMGYEQYF.